The 24 T cell receptor beta chains presented below share a single source sample, sequenced in a study of OX40 agonist ivuxolimab in advanced cancers. The table came from immunoSEQ multiplex PCR; TCRdb's copy has only in-frame clones and leaves some out. The sample includes around 85,000 clones, 91% of them seen just once. The sample here was CD4+ or CD8+ T cells sorted from blood, taken in a trial of the OX40 agonist ivuxolimab. The source is an adult with an advanced solid tumor such as melanoma, head and neck, liver or kidney cancer.

This CDR3 is CASSLVLAGLAKNIQYF. CDR3 DNA: TGTGCCAGCAGCTTGGTCTTGGCAGGTCTAGCCAAAAACATTCAGTACTTC. V is TRBV5-8 and J is TRBJ2-4; D gene ambiguous. CDR3 length equals 17 residues. The V end lost 0 bases, the J end lost 0 bases, and 13 bases lay between the germline ends. From germline, CDR1 is SGHTS and CDR2 YDEGEE.

V and J are TRBV28 and TRBJ2-2; possible D gene TRBD2, 6 bases. Germline V gives CDR1 MDHEN, CDR2 SYDVKM. The CDR3 sequence is 16 residues long. Trimming shortened V by 5 bases and J by 4 bases, and 17 bases separated the two germline ends. DNA for the CDR3: TGTGCCAGCAGTCTCCCTCCGGAGGGGCGCACCGGGGAGCTGTTTTTT. Encoded protein: CASSLPPEGRTGELFF. The full variable domain, rest sourced from reference TRBV28 and TRBJ2-2, is DVKVTQSSRYLVKRTGEKVFLECVQDMDHENMFWYRQDPGLGLRLIYFSYDVKMKEKGDIPEGYSVSREKKERFSLILESASTNQTSMYLCASSLPPEGRTGELFFGEGSRLTVL.

The chain couples TRBV6-5 to TRBJ2-2; 10 bases are a match to TRBD2. The CDR3 extends over 15 amino acids. The junction had 7 bases not matched to a gene; V was cut back by 7 bases and J by 5 bases. Germline values: CDR1 MNHEY, CDR2 SVGAGI. The CDR3 loop reads CASTGAGGRTGELFF. CDR3 coding DNA: TGTGCCAGCACAGGAGCGGGGGGGCGAACCGGGGAGCTGTTTTTT.

This chain uses TRBV6-5 with TRBJ1-2; D may be TRBD1 (6 bases). Deletions cut 4 bases from V and 9 bases from J, with 24 bases between. Germline V gene data show CDR1 as MNHEY and CDR2 as SVGAGI. The CDR3 has 16 residues. CDR3 in DNA: TGTGCCAGCAGTTGGGGGGGGCGGGGCCCCCAAGGGAGCTACACCTTC. Protein: CASSWGGRGPQGSYTF.

V is TRBV10-3 and J is TRBJ2-1, with 15 bases fitting TRBD2. Germline V gene data show CDR1 as ENHRY and CDR2 as SYGVKD. V shed 2 bases, J shed 4 bases, and the junction held 0 bases outside the gene matches. The CDR3 has 16 amino acids. The chain's CDR3 is CAISEGLAGGYNEQFF. CDR3 sequence (DNA): TGTGCCATCAGTGAGGGACTAGCGGGAGGGTACAATGAGCAGTTCTTC.

This chain joins TRBV6-5 and TRBJ1-5; TRBD1 is a possible D gene (6 bases). The V gene lost 2 bases and the J gene lost 0 bases, with 11 bases spanning the gap. Germline CDR1 and CDR2: MNHEY and SVGAGI. The CDR3 length is 16 residues. The CDR3 loop reads CASSYRDRNSNQPQHF. DNA for the CDR3: TGTGCCAGCAGTTACCGCGACAGGAATAGCAATCAGCCCCAGCATTTT.

The rearrangement joins TRBV28 to TRBJ2-7, with D possibly being TRBD2 (6 bases). Trimming removed 7 bases at V and 0 bases at J, with 13 bases between. The CDR3 has 14 amino acids. The germline V gene encodes CDR1 MDHEN and CDR2 SYDVKM. The CDR3 region is CASTLAGSSYEQYF. The CDR3 DNA follows: TGTGCCAGCACTCTCGCGGGGAGCTCCTACGAGCAGTACTTC.

This clone was counted a single time. The chain carries TRBV11-2 and TRBJ2-5, with TRBD2 matching 9 bases. After removal of 5 bases from V and 5 bases from J, the junction contained 6 bases not matched to a gene. CDR3 length: 14 amino acids. CDR1 and CDR2 from the germline V gene are SGHAT and FQNNGV. CDR3 DNA: TGTGCCAGCAGCCCTGGGACTAGCTGGGAGACCCAGTACTTC. It translates to CASSPGTSWETQYF.

This rearrangement joins TRBV6-5 to TRBJ1-2, with 9 bases aligning to TRBD1. Germline lookup yields CDR1 MNHEY and CDR2 SVGAGI. The CDR3 has 13 residues. V lost 6 bases to trimming and J lost 4 bases; unmatched junction nucleotides: 3. The CDR3 sequence is CASSTGGIYGYTF. CDR3 DNA sequence: TGTGCCAGCAGCACAGGGGGCATCTATGGCTACACCTTC.

The V call is TRBV28, the J call TRBJ2-4; no definite D call. Germline-derived CDR1 and CDR2 are MDHEN and SYDVKM. The CDR3 runs 16 residues. Trimming pared 1 base from V and 0 bases from J, leaving 10 bases between. The CDR3 nucleotides read TGTGCCAGCAGTTTATCCGCCCTACTAGCCAAAAACATTCAGTACTTC. This gives the protein CASSLSALLAKNIQYF.

The gene calls are TRBV27 and TRBJ2-1; D gene unclear. CDR1 is MNHEY, CDR2 SMNVEV, per germline (reference sequence). Trimming left V 1 base short and J 7 bases short, with 11 bases between. The CDR3 totals 14 residues. The CDR3 loop reads CASSLLGTLNEQFF. DNA of the CDR3: TGTGCCAGCAGTTTATTAGGTACTCTAAATGAGCAGTTCTTC.

This chain joins TRBV15 and TRBJ1-5, with a tentative D call TRBD1 (6 bases). With 5 bases removed from V and 4 bases from J, the gap between germline ends came to 9 bases. Germline lookup yields CDR1 LNHNV and CDR2 YYDKDF (reference sequence). This CDR3 comprises 13 residues. CDR3 DNA: TGTGCCACCAGCTTGGACAGTAATCAGCCCCAGCATTTT. It codes for CATSLDSNQPQHF.

The chain is built from TRBV9 and TRBJ2-5, with D perhaps TRBD1 (6 bases). Trimming took off 4 bases at V and 5 bases at J, with 18 bases between the two ends. The CDR3 consists of 15 residues. The germline CDR1 and CDR2 sequences are SGDLS and YYNGEE. The CDR3 sequence: CASSPGSLRGETQYF. CDR3 nucleotide sequence: TGTGCCAGCAGCCCCGGCTCCCTTAGGGGGGAGACCCAGTACTTC.

The genes are TRBV9 and TRBJ1-2, with 8 bases matching TRBD1. Germline CDR1 is SGDLS and CDR2 is YYNGEE. This CDR3 contains 15 residues. The ends lost 4 bases at V and 4 bases at J; junction bases unmatched: 9. In nucleotides, the CDR3 is TGTGCCAGCAGCCCGGGGGGGACAGGCCTCTATGGCTACACCTTC. Translated, it gives CASSPGGTGLYGYTF.

The chain employs TRBV15 and TRBJ1-4, with TRBD1 as a possible D gene (5 bases). CDR1 and CDR2 (germline): LNHNV, YYDKDF (reference sequence). The CDR3 consists of 13 residues. The V end lost 3 bases, the J end lost 7 bases, and 9 bases lay between the germline ends. CDR3 loop: CATSSGGTEKLFF. Here the CDR3 DNA reads TGTGCCACCAGCAGTGGGGGAACTGAAAAACTGTTTTTT.

The rearrangement links TRBV6-4 to TRBJ1-6, with 9 bases lining up with TRBD1. J gave up 9 bases and V 3 bases, and 3 bases lay outside the gene matches. In germline, CDR1 is MRHNA, CDR2 SNTAGT. The CDR3 runs to 14 residues. The CDR3 reads CASSDGQGSSPLHF. The CDR3 bases are TGTGCCAGCAGTGATGGACAGGGGAGTTCACCCCTCCACTTT.

The genes are TRBV29-1 and TRBJ2-7, with D tentatively TRBD1 (5 bases). The CDR3 has 10 residues. CDR1 and CDR2 from the germline V gene are SQVTM and ANQGSEA. V gave up 4 bases and J gave up 7 bases, with 8 bases separating them. The CDR3 here is CSVGGREQYF. Here the CDR3 DNA reads TGCAGCGTTGGGGGCCGAGAGCAGTACTTC.

CDR3 amino acids: CASSYNWGNTIYF. Written as DNA, the CDR3 is TGTGCCAGCAGTTACAATTGGGGAAACACCATATATTTT. The chain recombines TRBV6-5 with TRBJ1-3; D remains ambiguous. Germline V gene data show CDR1 as MNHEY and CDR2 as SVGAGI. The CDR3 consists of 13 residues. V gave up 2 bases and J gave up 4 bases, with 6 bases separating them.

DNA of the CDR3: TGTGCCATCAGTGAGAGCGGGGAAAGCTCCTACGAGCAGTACTTC. Its translation: CAISESGESSYEQYF. The chain recombines TRBV10-3 with TRBJ2-7, with TRBD2 identical over 7 bases. Trimming cost V 2 bases and J 0 bases; bases outside gene matches: 4. Germline CDR1 reads ENHRY; CDR2 reads SYGVKD. CDR3 length equals 15 residues.

V gene TRBV9 combines with J gene TRBJ2-2; TRBD2 matches 13 bases. The CDR3 has 15 amino acids. Trimming cost V 3 bases and J 13 bases; bases outside gene matches: 9. CDR1 is SGDLS, CDR2 YYNGEE, per germline. The CDR3 nucleotides are TGTGCCAGCAGCGCTCTCACTAGCGGGAGGGGAGGGCTGTTTTTT. It encodes CASSALTSGRGGLFF.

This rearrangement joins TRBV25-1 to TRBJ2-3; D not resolved. Germline V CDR1 and CDR2: MGHDK, SYGVNS. This CDR3 has 11 amino acids. The V gene lost 7 bases and the J gene lost 2 bases, with 4 bases spanning the gap. The CDR3 loop is CASINTDTQYF. Written as DNA, the CDR3 is TGTGCCAGCATTAACACAGATACGCAGTATTTT.

The V and J genes are TRBV28 and TRBJ1-5, with 9 positions matching TRBD1. There are 21 residues in the CDR3. CDR1 is MDHEN, CDR2 SYDVKM, per germline. After removal of 4 bases from V and 2 bases from J, the junction contained 21 bases not matched to a gene. The DNA of the CDR3 is TGTGCCAGCAGTTCCCTTGAGTCCCCCGGGACAGGGTTTATTGGCAATCAGCCCCAGCATTTT. This translates into CASSSLESPGTGFIGNQPQHF.

The rearrangement uses TRBV28 and TRBJ1-2; the match to TRBD1 covers 8 bases. Trimming cost V 6 bases and J 1 base; bases outside gene matches: 7. In germline, CDR1 is MDHEN, CDR2 SYDVKM. There are 15 residues in the CDR3. CDR3 DNA sequence: TGTGCCAGCAGGACAGGGGTTAAGGTTAACTATGGCTACACCTTC. It translates to CASRTGVKVNYGYTF.

The chain couples TRBV6-1 to TRBJ2-7, with 7 bases fitting TRBD2. The CDR3 has 13 amino acids. With V trimmed by 1 base and J by 3 bases, 0 bases remained unmatched. Per the germline V gene, CDR1 is MNHNS and CDR2 is SASEGT. The CDR3 is CASSEGTSYEQYV. The DNA for the CDR3 is TGTGCCAGCAGTGAAGGGACTAGCTACGAGCAGTACGTC.